This is a list of T cell receptor beta chains from one sample in a study of blood T cell repertoires in COVID-19. Data came from immunoSEQ multiplex PCR; TCRdb stores just in-frame clones and leaves some out. The sample yields roughly 110,000 clones, around 90% seen once. The sequencing input was peripheral blood. The receptors derive from a man between 35 and 55 years old with active or convalescent COVID-19. The CDR3 runs from the conserved cysteine through the conserved F or W. D genes are given only for firm matches. Clone size is given for some rows only: seen once, a few or many times, or a class if the clone is expanded.

>TRBV6-6|-|-|TRBJ1-5
TGTGCCAGCAGGATGACCCAGGAAGGCAGCAATCAGCCCCAGCATTTT
CASRMTQEGSNQPQHF
>TRBV3-1/TRBV3-2|-|-|TRBJ2-7
TGTGCCAGCAGCCAGACTAGGCCCTACGAGCAGTACTTC
CASSQTRPYEQYF
>TRBV3-1/TRBV3-2|TRBD2|few|TRBJ2-5
TGTGCCAGCAGCGGACTAGCGGGAGAAGAGACCCAGTACTTC
CASSGLAGEETQYF
>TRBV3-1/TRBV3-2|-|-|TRBJ2-1
TGTGCCAGCAGCCAAGGGCTGCAATCCTACAATGAGCAGTTCTTC
CASSQGLQSYNEQFF
>TRBV6-5|TRBD2|-|TRBJ2-1
TGTGCCAGCAGTCCGGGACTAGCGGGGCGGGGTGAGCAGTTCTTC
CASSPGLAGRGEQFF
>TRBV4-1|TRBD2|-|TRBJ2-1
TGCGCCAGCAGCCATGCGGGGGGAACGAACAATGAGCAGTTCTTC
CASSHAGGTNNEQFF
>TRBV18|-|-|TRBJ1-1
TGTGCCAGCTCATACTACCCCCGGGAAGGTAAGGCTGAAGCTTTCTTT
CASSYYPREGKAEAFF
>TRBV7-2|TRBD2|-|TRBJ2-1
TGTGCCAGCAGCTCCGGACTAGCGGGAGGAAATGAGCAGTTCTTC
CASSSGLAGGNEQFF
>TRBV7-9|-|-|TRBJ1-3
TGTGCCAGCAATTACGCCGAGGGTATCACCATATATTTT
CASNYAEGITIYF
>TRBV7-2|TRBD2|-|TRBJ2-7
TGTGCCAGCAGCACCGGACTAGCGGGAGCTTACGAGCAGTACTTC
CASSTGLAGAYEQYF
>TRBV18|TRBD1|once|TRBJ2-5
TGTGCCAGCTCACCTCGGGGGACAGGTGAACGAAAGACCCAGTACTTC
CASSPRGTGERKTQYF
>TRBV6-6|TRBD2|-|TRBJ2-1
TGTGCCAGCGCCTGGGGGGGCAATGAGCAGTTCTTC
CASAWGGNEQFF
>TRBV5-5|-|-|TRBJ2-6
TGTGCCAGCAGCGTGAGATCCTCTGGGGCCAACGTCCTGACTTTC
CASSVRSSGANVLTF
>TRBV9|-|few|TRBJ2-2
TGTGCCAGCAGCCCCGGGACCGGGGAGCTGTTTTTT
CASSPGTGELFF
>TRBV7-3|TRBD1|-|TRBJ2-1
TGTGCCAGCAGCTCGACAGGGGGTAATGAGCAGTTCTTC
CASSSTGGNEQFF
>TRBV25-1|-|-|TRBJ1-1
TGTGCCAGCAGTGAAACCGGGACCCCGAAGGGGGCTGAAGCTTTCTTT
CASSETGTPKGAEAFF
>TRBV30|-|-|TRBJ2-5
TGTGCCTGGAGTAAAAGACAGGGTGTAGCGGACCAAGAGACCCAGTACTTC
CAWSKRQGVADQETQYF
>TRBV5-1|-|-|TRBJ2-2
TGCGCCAGCAGCTTTGGCGGTGAGAACGGGGAGCTGTTTTTT
CASSFGGENGELFF
>TRBV19|TRBD1|once|TRBJ1-1
TGTGCCAGTAGCATTAAGACAGGGTATGAGGACACTGAAGCTTTCTTT
CASSIKTGYEDTEAFF
>TRBV9|TRBD1|-|TRBJ1-3
TGTGCCAGCAGCGGAACAGGGGAGGCGTATTTT
CASSGTGEAYF
>TRBV6-2/TRBV6-3|-|-|TRBJ2-1
TGTGCCAGCAGTTACTCGAACCGGAGCTCCTACAATGAGCAGTTCTTC
CASSYSNRSSYNEQFF
>TRBV18|TRBD2|once|TRBJ2-7
TGTGCCAGCTCACCACCGTCCGGAGGAGCGGGAGAGTACGAGCAGTACTTC
CASSPPSGGAGEYEQYF
>TRBV10-1|TRBD1|-|TRBJ2-4
TGCGCCAGCAGTGAGTCGGGTGGGACAGGGCCTCAGTACTTC
CASSESGGTGPQYF
>TRBV6-2/TRBV6-3|-|-|TRBJ1-2
TGTGCCAGCAGTTACGGTGCCTATCGCTACACCTTC
CASSYGAYRYTF
>TRBV27|-|-|TRBJ2-2
TGTGCCAGCACCCTCAACACGGGGACCGGGGAGCTGTTTTTT
CASTLNTGTGELFF
>TRBV30|TRBD1|-|TRBJ1-3
TGTGCCTGGAGTGTAACAGGGGCTGGAAACACCATATATTTT
CAWSVTGAGNTIYF
>TRBV14|TRBD2|-|TRBJ2-7
TGTGCCAGCAGCCAAGACCGGCGGTCCCAATCTCCCTGGCGGGAGGGCCTCTCCTACGAGCAGTACTTC
CASSQDRRSQSPWREGLSYEQYF
>TRBV7-8|TRBD2|-|TRBJ2-7
TGTGCCAGCAGCTTAGATTCGGGAGGGATCCTCTCCGGCGAGCAGTACTTC
CASSLDSGGILSGEQYF
>TRBV7-3|TRBD1|once|TRBJ1-5
TGTGCCAGCAGCACGACAGGGATACTTCAGCCCCAGCATTTT
CASSTTGILQPQHF